What follows describes a single T cell receptor (beta chain). Its antigen remains unidentified. Within one base of it there is no much larger clone, and no base qualities were kept. Each clonotype received, on average, 10x coverage in deep resolution sequencing performed on a MiSeq, where the target depth lay between 1 in 1 million and 1 in 200,000 T cells. TCR beta libraries were generated with the immunoSEQ hsTCRB Kit. In the authors' own workflow: ImmunoSEQ Data Assistant and ImmunoSEQ Analyzer were used for data analysis, and V, D and J genes were assigned according to IMGT definitions. Clonality, which ranges from 0 to 1, was calculated as one minus the normalized Shannon entropy of productive rearrangement frequencies. Only overrepresented clonotypes making up at least 0.05% of the repertoire of each patient were included in the public clonotype analysis. About twelve age-matched healthy donor repertoires from immuneACCESS were used as controls for clonality. This is the immuneACCESS table as TCRdb keeps it, with only in-frame sequences that have V and J called. A part of the clones is gone; compared with another copy, unresolved V genes explain less than half, and the rest is unexplained. The DNA was the basis for D and trimming; V, J and clone size are from that table. This sample gives 250,000 to 350,000 clones in total; roughly three quarters of them show up just once. Clones ranked in the top ten supply approximately 5.6% of the sample.

This sample was taken from a study of cytotoxic CD8 clonotypes in ibrutinib-treated CLL (dated by TCRdb to the early 2020s). For the wider study: In this cohort, approximately 14 patients were treatment-naive and about a dozen were relapsed/refractory, while about 17 had unmutated IGHV. Responses were partial in around 24 patients and complete in 2; after median around 66 months follow-up, some 14 stayed in remission and some twelve progressed. Response samples were taken after a median of around 13 months on treatment, ranging from 6 to 36 months. On average, each sample had some 260,000 productive templates and approximately 100,000 productive rearrangements. Longitudinal samples were available for about 30% of the 86 trial participants. Cryopreserved peripheral blood mononuclear cells were obtained before treatment, at response, and at either sustained remission or disease progression. Every sample from remission and from progressive disease was obtained while the patients were still on ibrutinib. Points the paper makes about the study in general: Clonality rose at ibrutinib response, remained stable during sustained remission, and dropped back toward baseline at progression. At baseline, clonality was higher than in age-matched healthy donors and showed a strong correlation with circulating CD8+ T-cell counts. Sampling times were not matched between sustained-remission and progressing patients, and lymph node repertoires were not studied. Public clonotypes were rare and either shrank or stayed stable during treatment, and the rise in clonality at ibrutinib response reflected expansion of private clonotypes.

The cysteine opens and the phenylalanine closes a CDR3 of 12 amino acids. Solely the CDR3 DNA is kept, with 36 bases framed from the first base. Cut back by 5 bases and 4 bases, the V and J ends lie 8 bases apart. CDR1 and CDR2 were assigned from the germline V gene (reference sequence) as MNHNY and SVGAGI. Reading the label with the study, this specimen's time point is: progressive disease on ibrutinib. For TCR beta library preparation, about 2.2 micrograms of genomic DNA were extracted from the cryopreserved PBMCs. High-throughput TCR beta sequencing was performed on longitudinal blood samples from CLL patients receiving ibrutinib monotherapy. The patients took part in an open-label, single-center phase 2 trial of ibrutinib monotherapy.

The chain links TRBV6-6 with TRBJ1-2; no confident D gene assignment can be made. The source is a human donor with chronic lymphocytic leukemia. The sequencing here drew on PBMCs, taken at disease progression, from a patient treated with ibrutinib. The nucleotide sequence is given as TGTGCCAGCAGTATATACCGCTATGGCTACACCTTC. Translated, this gives CASSIYRYGYTF.